This T cell receptor (beta chain) was retrieved from a study of blood T cell repertoires in COVID-19. Original handling: For nucleated cells, counts were estimated from reference gene primer amplification. Here immunoSEQ multiplex PCR was the method, and the copy in TCRdb shows in-frame clones only, minus some. V and J calls and clone size are as listed in that table; D and trimming were resolved from the DNA. Of tens of thousands of clones listed, more than 60% are singletons. Trimming took 3 bases from V and 4 from J, leaving 16 bases between them. The CDR3 is 16 amino acids. Germline CDR1 KGHSH, CDR2 LQKENI.

The TCR originated in an elderly woman with active or convalescent COVID-19. The sample taken for sequencing was peripheral blood. J is TRBJ1-3 and V is TRBV18; D remains unclear. Here the CDR3 DNA reads TGTGCCAGCTCACCGACCACAGTGGCCCCGGGAAACACCATATATTTT. Its translation is CASSPTTVAPGNTIYF.